This T cell receptor beta chain was captured by sequencing in a study of blood T cell repertoires in COVID-19. Trimming removed 5 bases from V and 6 bases from J; junction bases left unmatched: 8. The CDR3 is 15 amino acids. Per the germline V gene, CDR1 is MNHEY and CDR2 is SMNVEV (reference sequence). Libraries were prepared by immunoSEQ multiplex PCR; TCRdb keeps only in-frame clonotypes and omits some of them. This sample yields 150,000 to 200,000 clones, of which more than 70% are seen a single time; less than 4.5% belongs to the top ten. This TCR came from a woman in her forties or fifties in a cohort exposed to, infected with or recovered from COVID-19 (not recorded which). The chain combines TRBV27 with TRBJ1-5; 9 nucleotides align to TRBD1. The sample consisted of PBMCs or T cells enriched from blood (not recorded which). In DNA form, the CDR3 reads TGTGCCAGCAGTAGAAATACAGGGGGCCCTCAGCCCCAGCATTTT. Protein: CASSRNTGGPQPQHF.